The entry below gives a single TCR beta chain sequence along with its context. The antigen remains undetermined. This record belongs to a study of cytomegalovirus exposure and HLA in healthy donors. Whole-study findings and limits: A list of 150 or so TCR beta chains associated with cytomegalovirus was given.

The CDR3 contains 17 residues. CDR1 and CDR2 (germline): SNHLY, FYNNEI. Between the trimmed V and J ends, which lost 7 bases and 2 bases, there was a span of 21 bases. 60 Vbeta and 13 Jbeta primers were used in PCR. Using immunoSEQ multiplex PCR, the repertoire was profiled, and TCRdb retains in-frame clones only, with some absent. Here the sample spans around 80,000 clones, around 70% being singletons. Sequencing was performed on PBMCs. V is TRBV2 and J is TRBJ2-1, with a possible D match to TRBD2 (6 bases). The sequence was obtained from a man between 35 and 55 years old in good health and CMV-seropositive. The chain's CDR3 is CASTGTRLGGTYNEQFF. CDR3 nucleotides: TGTGCCAGCACTGGAACTAGACTAGGAGGGACCTACAATGAGCAGTTCTTC.